This TCR beta chain appears in the sequencing data of a study of long-term antiretroviral therapy in people with HIV. Study details: In the earliest collections, sampling predates the 2015 immediate-ART recommendation by about a decade.

Samples held roughly 0.95-11 million cryopreserved PBMC before DNA extraction. General observations from the study: Among HIV repertoires, CDR3 length ranges were narrower than those of controls. Someone took the blood between about 2003 and 2017, maybe while older ART regimens were in use.

Comments on this clone: Its antigen remains unidentified.

Runs used v3.0 of the immunoSEQ assay and were done at survey level. Profiling relied on immunoSEQ multiplex PCR, and the TCRdb table lists in-frame clones only, not all of them. The sample has about 22,000 clones, less than 85% seen once. The sequencing used unsorted PBMCs, collected at the start of antiretroviral therapy. This TCR came from a man aged 45-65 years with HIV.

The DNA for the CDR3 is TGCGCCAGCAGCCCCAAGTCTATACAGGGAGCCTACAATGAGCAGTTCTTC. Protein sequence: CASSPKSIQGAYNEQFF. The chain is built from TRBV4-1 and TRBJ2-1; D is possibly TRBD1 (6 bases). The CDR3 loop spans 17 amino acids. Germline CDR1 MGHRA, CDR2 YSYEKL. The V and J ends lost 4 bases and 2 bases respectively, with 18 bases between them.